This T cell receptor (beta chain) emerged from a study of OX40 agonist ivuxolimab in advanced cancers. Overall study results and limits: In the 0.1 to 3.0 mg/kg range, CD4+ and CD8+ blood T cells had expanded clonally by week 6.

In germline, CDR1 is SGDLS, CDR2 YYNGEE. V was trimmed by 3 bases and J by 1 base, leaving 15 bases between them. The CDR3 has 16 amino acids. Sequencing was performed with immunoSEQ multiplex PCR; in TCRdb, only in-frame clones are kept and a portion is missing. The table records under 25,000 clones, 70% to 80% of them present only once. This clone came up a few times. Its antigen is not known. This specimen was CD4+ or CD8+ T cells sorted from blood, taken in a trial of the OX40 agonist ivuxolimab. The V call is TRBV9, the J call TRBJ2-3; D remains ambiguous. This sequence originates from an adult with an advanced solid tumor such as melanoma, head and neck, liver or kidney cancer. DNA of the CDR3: TGTGCCAGCAGCGCGGCCCCCGGGCCTCGCACAGATACGCAGTATTTT. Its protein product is CASSAAPGPRTDTQYF.